The entry that follows covers one T cell receptor beta chain sequence. The CDR3 is 11 amino acids. The V gene's germline CDR1 is MDHEN and CDR2 SYDVKM. Trimming pared 4 bases from V and 6 bases from J, leaving 7 bases between. The sample originates from a study of cytomegalovirus exposure and HLA in healthy donors. Primers for the PCR totalled 60 Vbeta and 13 Jbeta. Sequencing was performed with immunoSEQ multiplex PCR; in TCRdb, only in-frame clones are kept and a portion is missing. Altogether 70,000 or so clones are present, about four fifths being singletons, with the ten largest covering 6.5% to 8.5%.

The chain joins TRBV28 to TRBJ2-7; D may be TRBD1 (6 bases). The sequence was collected from a man aged 18 to 35 in good health and CMV-seropositive. The source material was PBMCs. CDR3 nucleotides: TGTGCCAGCAGTTACAGGGTCGAGCAGTACTTC. The encoded protein is CASSYRVEQYF.